Detailed here is one TCR beta chain. These data belong to a study of OX40 agonist ivuxolimab in advanced cancers. In germline, CDR1 is MDHEN, CDR2 SYDVKM. V gave up 7 bases and J gave up 5 bases, with 20 bases separating them. CDR3 length: 15 amino acids. The data were produced by immunoSEQ multiplex PCR, yet TCRdb's version contains in-frame clones alone and is incomplete. The sample lists just under 65,000 clones, roughly 89% occurring once. The chain carries TRBV28 and TRBJ1-1; D is ambiguous. The starting material was CD4+ or CD8+ T cells sorted from blood, obtained in a trial of the OX40 agonist ivuxolimab. This receptor was identified in an adult with an advanced solid tumor such as melanoma, head and neck, liver or kidney cancer. The CDR3 reads CASTPEGSARTEAFF. DNA for the CDR3: TGTGCCAGCACCCCTGAAGGCTCTGCGAGGACTGAAGCTTTCTTT.